This T cell receptor beta chain appears in the sequencing data of a study of T cells in localized non-small cell lung cancer. This clone came up a few times. Its antigen is not identified. Study-level findings and limits: There were a median about 53 of the top 100 tumor clones appearing in adjacent lung. Sequencing covered just one tumor region, so heterogeneity cannot be ruled out. Of the tissues analyzed, uninvolved adjacent lung showed maximal T cell clonality, greater than tumor.

Assay: immunoSEQ multiplex PCR; the TCRdb copy retains only in-frame clones and omits some. The table shows 1,500 to 2,000 clones, with roughly a quarter occurring only once. CDR1 and CDR2 (germline): MNHGY, SAAAGT. V was clipped by 5 bases and J by 3 bases, with 18 bases between them. There are 16 residues in the CDR3. The uninvolved lung lay at least 2 cm from the tumor margin and lacked atypia. The V gene is TRBV6-8, the J gene TRBJ2-3, with D perhaps TRBD2 (5 bases). The receptor's source is an older female donor with stage II squamous cell lung carcinoma. Sequences were derived from normal lung tissue next to the tumor, sampled before any cancer treatment. The CDR3 here is CASSVLAPRETDTQYF. DNA of the CDR3: TGTGCCAGCAGTGTTCTAGCACCTAGGGAGACAGATACGCAGTATTTT.